A single sample gave rise to the 27 T cell receptor beta chains below, sequenced in a study of blood T cell repertoires in COVID-19. Some clones are missing from TCRdb's copy, which holds only in-frame ones; the method was immunoSEQ multiplex PCR. The sample lists under 500,000 clones; about 85% were seen once. The material sequenced was PBMCs or T cells enriched from blood (not recorded which). These receptors were obtained from a woman under 30 with acute COVID-19.

The chain recombines TRBV6-5 with TRBJ1-2; possibly TRBD1 for D (5 bases). The CDR3 covers 14 residues. The germline gives CDR1 MNHEY, CDR2 SVGAGI. Trimming cost V 5 bases and J 5 bases, with 15 bases left between them. CDR3 in amino acids: CASSNFRVEYGYTF. CDR3 bases: TGTGCCAGCAGTAACTTCAGGGTGGAGTATGGCTACACCTTC.

This clone was detected only a few times. The chain carries TRBV7-9 and TRBJ1-6, with a possible D match to TRBD1 (5 bases). Looked up from germline, CDR1 is SEHNR and CDR2 is FQNEAQ (reference sequence). The CDR3 is 13 residues long. Deletions cut 6 bases from V and 11 bases from J, with 14 bases between. The CDR3 DNA follows: TGTGCCAGCAGAAACCCGGGGGGTCCACCCCTCCACTTT. Encoded protein: CASRNPGGPPLHF.

This chain joins TRBV27 and TRBJ2-6; a weak D match, TRBD1 (6 bases). The CDR3 loop spans 18 amino acids. V was cut by 5 bases and J by 3 bases, with 20 bases left in between. The germline V gene has CDR1 MNHEY and CDR2 SMNVEV (reference sequence). The CDR3 bases are TGTGCCAGCAGTCACCGTACAGGGAGCGCTTTTGGGGCCAACGTCCTGACTTTC. Translating gives CASSHRTGSAFGANVLTF.

The rearrangement links TRBV9 to TRBJ2-3; D not certain. Germline loops: CDR1 SGDLS, CDR2 YYNGEE. The ends were cut back, 1 base at V and 0 bases at J, with 12 bases in the middle. The CDR3 extends over 16 amino acids. CDR3 loop: CASSVYMGQSTDTQYF. The CDR3 region has the DNA TGTGCCAGCAGCGTATATATGGGCCAAAGCACAGATACGCAGTATTTT.

This chain joins TRBV3-1 (or the pseudogene TRBV3-2) and TRBJ2-7, with 7 nucleotides matching TRBD1. V shed 0 bases and J 4 bases; nucleotides not matched to a gene: 9. CDR1 LGHDT and CDR2 YNNKEL come from the germline V gene (reference sequence). The CDR3 has 16 amino acids. In DNA, the CDR3 is TGTGCCAGCAGCCAAGAAGAGACAGGGAGAAAGTACGAGCAGTACTTC. The encoded protein is CASSQEETGRKYEQYF.

The chain is built from TRBV6-2 or TRBV6-3 and TRBJ2-1, with 9 bases matching TRBD2. Trimming at V came to 0 bases and at J to 1 base, leaving 4 bases not matched to a gene. Germline lookup yields CDR1 MNHEY and CDR2 SVGEGT. The length of the CDR3 is 17 residues. CDR3 sequence: CASSYSSGGNSYNEQFF. The CDR3 DNA follows: TGTGCCAGCAGTTACTCCAGCGGGGGGAATTCCTACAATGAGCAGTTCTTC.

The chain uses TRBV9 and TRBJ1-2; 8 bases line up with TRBD1. Germline lookup yields CDR1 SGDLS and CDR2 YYNGEE. The CDR3 sequence is 16 residues long. The trim removed 0 bases at V and 8 bases at J, leaving 12 bases unmatched. The CDR3, as DNA: TGTGCCAGCAGCGTAGGCGTTTCAGGGGGCCCTAGGGGCTACACCTTC. It encodes CASSVGVSGGPRGYTF. The whole variable domain, remainder taken from reference TRBV9 and TRBJ1-2, is DSGVTQTPKHLITATGQRVTLRCSPRSGDLSVYWYQQSLDQGLQFLIQYYNGEERAKGNILERFSAQQFPDLHSELNLSSLELGDSALYFCASSVGVSGGPRGYTFGSGTRLTVV.

V gene TRBV9 combines with J gene TRBJ2-3; TRBD1 agrees at 7 bases. With 2 bases clipped from V and 3 bases from J, the junction kept 18 bases outside the gene matches. Germline lookup yields CDR1 SGDLS and CDR2 YYNGEE. There are 19 residues in the CDR3. CDR3 sequence reads: CASSVKGGDRVRLTDTQYF. CDR3 sequence (DNA): TGTGCCAGCAGCGTTAAAGGGGGAGACAGGGTACGCCTAACAGATACGCAGTATTTT.

The rearrangement joins TRBV5-1 to TRBJ2-1; D remains ambiguous. The V gene lost 0 bases and the J gene lost 9 bases, with 4 bases spanning the gap. This CDR3 contains 11 residues. CDR1 and CDR2 from the germline V gene are SGHRS and YFSETQ. CDR3 in DNA: TGCGCCAGCAGCTTGGCCCTTGAGCAGTTCTTC. Protein product: CASSLALEQFF.

The rearrangement joins TRBV5-8 to TRBJ1-3; TRBD1 matches 8 bases. There are 16 residues in the CDR3. The V and J ends lost 0 bases and 6 bases, in that order; junction bases with no gene match: 8. The germline V gene has CDR1 SGHTS and CDR2 YDEGEE. The CDR3 spells CASSLEWTGNANTIYF. The CDR3 nucleotides read TGTGCCAGCAGCTTGGAGTGGACAGGGAACGCAAACACCATATATTTT.

The chain employs TRBV2 and TRBJ1-5; TRBD1 aligns across 9 bases. Germline values: CDR1 SNHLY, CDR2 FYNNEI. J gave up 6 bases and V 5 bases, and 5 bases lay outside the gene matches. The CDR3 totals 14 residues. The CDR3, as DNA: TGTGCCAGCAGTTCTGAGACAGGGGGTCAGCCCCAGCATTTT. Protein sequence: CASSSETGGQPQHF. The whole variable domain, remainder taken from reference TRBV2 and TRBJ1-5, is EPEVTQTPSHQVTQMGQEVILRCVPISNHLYFYWYRQILGQKVEFLVSFYNNEISEKSEIFDDQFSVERPDGSNFTLKIRSTKLEDSAMYFCASSSETGGQPQHFGDGTRLSIL.

This chain connects TRBV2 to TRBJ2-2, with 9 bases identical to TRBD1. J gave up 0 bases and V 4 bases, and 3 bases lay outside the gene matches. The CDR3 covers 16 residues. Germline-derived CDR1 and CDR2 are SNHLY and FYNNEI. Written as DNA, the CDR3 is TGTGCCAGCAGTGCTACAGGGGGCGCGAACACCGGGGAGCTGTTTTTT. This encodes CASSATGGANTGELFF.

This clone was observed a single time. This chain connects TRBV11-2 to TRBJ2-5, with 9 bases identical to TRBD2. Germline V gives CDR1 SGHAT, CDR2 FQNNGV. V lost 3 bases, J lost 1 base, and 3 bases stayed unmatched. This CDR3 comprises 15 residues. The DNA of the CDR3 is TGTGCCAGCAGCTTCATTAGCGGGGGCCAAGAGACCCAGTACTTC. This gives the protein CASSFISGGQETQYF.

J is TRBJ1-4 and V is TRBV4-1; D is perhaps TRBD1 (6 bases). From germline, CDR1 is MGHRA and CDR2 YSYEKL. V shed 0 bases and J shed 4 bases, with 12 bases lying between them. The CDR3 sequence is 16 residues long. DNA for the CDR3: TGCGCCAGCAGCCAAGAATTGCGGACAGTTAATGAAAAACTGTTTTTT. This translates into CASSQELRTVNEKLFF.

This chain joins TRBV6-6 and TRBJ1-5; TRBD1 is a possible D gene (5 bases). The CDR3 has 15 amino acids. The V end was cut by 5 bases, the J end by 5 bases, with 16 bases between. Germline V gene data show CDR1 as MNHNY and CDR2 as SVGAGI (reference sequence). The CDR3 sequence is CASSLSSQGDQPQHF. CDR3 in DNA: TGTGCCAGCAGTCTCTCCTCCCAAGGGGATCAGCCCCAGCATTTT.

V is TRBV5-6 and J is TRBJ2-5; D may be TRBD1 (5 bases). V was shortened by 4 bases and J by 1 base, with 11 bases between the two germline ends. The germline CDR1 and CDR2 sequences are SGHDT and YYEEEE. The CDR3 runs to 14 residues. The chain's CDR3 is CASSRTKFQETQYF. In DNA, the CDR3 is TGTGCCAGCAGCCGGACAAAATTCCAAGAGACCCAGTACTTC.

V gene TRBV29-1 combines with J gene TRBJ1-2; possible D gene TRBD1, 5 bases. Germline V gene data show CDR1 as SQVTM and CDR2 as ANQGSEA. Trimming left V 0 bases short and J 5 bases short, with 16 bases between. CDR3 length equals 15 residues. The CDR3 region is CSVEDSPSEGYGYTF. In DNA, the CDR3 is TGCAGCGTTGAAGATTCCCCCTCGGAGGGGTATGGCTACACCTTC.

This chain connects TRBV20-1 to TRBJ1-5, with D unclear. V gave up 3 bases and J gave up 5 bases, with 5 bases separating them. This CDR3 is 11 amino acids long. The germline V gene has CDR1 DFQATT and CDR2 SNEGSKA (reference sequence). The CDR3: CSASQDQPQHF. CDR3 DNA sequence: TGCAGTGCTAGTCAGGATCAGCCCCAGCATTTT.

CDR3 nucleotide sequence: TGTGCCACCAGTGACCCGACAGATTTTCAGCCCCAGCATTTT. This sequence encodes CATSDPTDFQPQHF. The V call is TRBV24-1, the J call TRBJ1-5, with D perhaps matching TRBD1 (5 bases). CDR3 length: 14 amino acids. Trimming stripped 4 bases from V and 6 bases from J, with 12 bases between. CDR1 KGHDR and CDR2 SFDVKD come from the germline V gene.

This sequence joins TRBV28 and TRBJ1-2; a possible D gene is TRBD1 (6 bases). V was trimmed by 3 bases and J by 7 bases, leaving 15 bases between them. Germline V gene lookup returns CDR1 MDHEN and CDR2 SYDVKM. This CDR3 region has 14 residues. CDR3 loop: CASSFQGRVFGYTF. CDR3 DNA sequence: TGTGCCAGCAGTTTTCAGGGGCGCGTGTTTGGCTACACCTTC.

This clone was recorded only once. The chain employs TRBV2 and TRBJ2-7, with 7 positions matching TRBD1. The CDR3 is 14 amino acids. CDR1 SNHLY and CDR2 FYNNEI come from the germline V gene. The J segment lost 1 base and the V segment lost 1 base, leaving 1 base of the junction unmatched. CDR3 DNA: TGTGCCAGCAGTGAAGGGGGACAGTCCTACGAGCAGTACTTC. Its protein product is CASSEGGQSYEQYF.

The DNA for the CDR3 is TGTGCCAGCTCACTACTGAGCTCCTACAATGAGCAGTTCTTC. This translates into CASSLLSSYNEQFF. V usage is TRBV18 and J usage is TRBJ2-1; D is undetermined. CDR3 length: 14 amino acids. Germline CDR1 KGHSH, CDR2 LQKENI. The V gene lost 4 bases and the J gene lost 0 bases, with 7 bases spanning the gap.

J is TRBJ1-5 and V is TRBV7-2; 10 positions match TRBD1. The V segment lost 8 bases and the J segment 5 bases; nucleotides outside the gene matches: 3. In germline, CDR1 is SGHTA, CDR2 FQGNSA. The CDR3 sequence is 13 residues long. The CDR3 protein is CASGGQGDQPQHF. CDR3 bases: TGTGCCAGCGGAGGACAGGGGGATCAGCCCCAGCATTTT.

Concerning this clone: Within the sample, other DNA sequences also encode this same CDR3. The chain's CDR3 is CASSLTSSYEQYF. The CDR3 nucleotides are TGTGCCAGCAGTCTTACTAGCAGCTACGAGCAGTACTTC. V and J are TRBV2 and TRBJ2-7; D is perhaps TRBD2 (6 bases). The CDR3 is made up of 13 amino acids. Trimming took off 5 bases at V and 3 bases at J, with 11 bases between the two ends. Germline-derived CDR1 and CDR2 are SNHLY and FYNNEI. Full variable domain (rest looked up from reference TRBV2 and TRBJ2-7): EPEVTQTPSHQVTQMGQEVILRCVPISNHLYFYWYRQILGQKVEFLVSFYNNEISEKSEIFDDQFSVERPDGSNFTLKIRSTKLEDSAMYFCASSLTSSYEQYFGPGTRLTVT.

The rearrangement uses TRBV29-1 and TRBJ2-2; 8 bases fit TRBD2. CDR3 length: 14 residues. Germline assignment: CDR1 SQVTM and CDR2 ANQGSEA. With V trimmed by 7 bases and J by 1 base, 5 bases remained unmatched. This CDR3 reads CSARSGVNTGELFF. For the CDR3, the DNA is TGCAGCGCGCGTAGCGGGGTGAACACCGGGGAGCTGTTTTTT.

V and J are TRBV5-1 and TRBJ2-5; 10 bases align to TRBD2. This CDR3 region has 18 residues. The J segment lost 0 bases and the V segment lost 4 bases, leaving 12 bases of the junction unmatched. Germline V gives CDR1 SGHRS, CDR2 YFSETQ. CDR3 sequence: CASSPEGTSAWYQETQYF. For the CDR3, the DNA is TGCGCCAGCAGCCCCGAAGGGACTAGCGCCTGGTACCAAGAGACCCAGTACTTC.

The chain recombines TRBV7-9 with TRBJ2-7, with 7 bases that match TRBD1. J was trimmed by 0 bases and V by 4 bases; bases with no gene match: 9. From germline, CDR1 is SEHNR and CDR2 FQNEAQ (reference sequence). The CDR3 has 16 residues. CDR3 nucleotide sequence: TGTGCCAGCAGCTCCCAGAGGGACAGCTACTCCTACGAGCAGTACTTC. Its protein is CASSSQRDSYSYEQYF.